The next 15 T cell receptor beta chains were all read from a single sample in a study of Ad26.COV2.S vaccination and SARS-CoV-2 variants (dated by TCRdb to about 2021). Receptors were amplified or captured by the immunoSEQ multiplex PCR assay. The clones in this table, taken by TCRdb from immuneACCESS, are in-frame only. Not every clone is retained; where verified, under half of the shortfall comes from an unresolved V gene, and the cause of the rest is unknown. This sample lists 400,000 to 500,000 clones; 70% to 90% were detected once. In total, the top ten clones hold less than 4% of the sample. Per the publication, the treatment or condition label means: approximately 18 received Ad26.COV2.S at low or high dose, single or two shots; several received placebo; per-sample allocation not given. For vaccine and placebo recipients, repertoires were sequenced using samples collected on day 63 after the first injection.

Specimen: peripheral blood, collected in a trial of Ad26.COV2.S vaccine versus placebo. Receptor source: a person between 18 and 59 years old who received the Ad26.COV2.S COVID-19 vaccine or a placebo.

The rearrangement joins TRBV5-4 to TRBJ2-5, with 8 bases identical to TRBD2. The CDR3 is 14 residues long. J lost 1 base, V lost 1 base, and 0 bases had no gene match. Germline assignment: CDR1 SGHNT and CDR2 YYREEE (reference sequence). The CDR3 bases are TGTGCCAGCAGCTTGACTAGCGGCCAAGAGACCCAGTACTTC. Translation gives CASSLTSGQETQYF.

At least ten counts were recorded for this clone. CDR3 residues: CASSGARETQYF. DNA for the CDR3: TGTGCCAGTAGCGGGGCGAGGGAGACCCAGTACTTC. The V call is TRBV11-2, the J call TRBJ2-5; 8 positions agree with TRBD2. The CDR3 has 12 residues. Germline V gene data show CDR1 as SGHAT and CDR2 as FQNNGV. V dropped 9 bases and J dropped 5; count of bases not matched to a gene: 5.

V is TRBV4-1 and J is TRBJ2-7, with D tentatively TRBD1 or TRBD2 (5 bases each). Germline V gene data show CDR1 as MGHRA and CDR2 as YSYEKL. The CDR3 is made up of 17 amino acids. V lost 0 bases and J lost 6, with 21 bases in between. The CDR3 spells CASSQEGYRGRRSEQYF. The CDR3 region has the DNA TGCGCCAGCAGCCAAGAAGGTTATCGGGGCAGGAGAAGCGAGCAGTACTTC.

The chain combines TRBV5-5 with TRBJ2-2, with 7 bases that match TRBD2. This CDR3 is 15 amino acids long. CDR1 SGHKS and CDR2 YYEKEE come from the germline V gene (reference sequence). J lost 7 bases, V lost 4 bases, and 10 bases had no gene match. The CDR3 DNA reads TGTGCCAGCAGCGGAGCGGGCGGGGGTAGCGGGGAGCTGTTTTTT. This gives the protein CASSGAGGGSGELFF.

The chain recombines TRBV11-2 with TRBJ2-3, with D hard to call. The CDR3 is 15 residues long. Germline values: CDR1 SGHAT, CDR2 FQNNGV. The ends were cut back, 5 bases at V and 2 bases at J, with 14 bases in the middle. CDR3 sequence: CASSRRLSNTDTQYF. For the CDR3, the DNA is TGTGCCAGCAGCCGACGACTGTCCAACACAGATACGCAGTATTTT.

This chain connects TRBV2 to TRBJ2-5; D call uncertain. CDR3 length equals 14 residues. Trimming left V 2 bases short and J 1 base short, with 8 bases between. CDR1 and CDR2 (germline): SNHLY, FYNNEI. The CDR3, as DNA: TGTGCCAGCAGTGAAAACAAACCCCAAGAGACCCAGTACTTC. Its protein is CASSENKPQETQYF.

The rearrangement uses TRBV7-2 and TRBJ2-3; 14 nucleotides match TRBD2. Germline CDR1 SGHTA, CDR2 FQGNSA. V shed 4 bases and J 5 bases; nucleotides not matched to a gene: 2. CDR3 size: 15 residues. CDR3 sequence reads: CASSSGLAGVDTQYF. CDR3 coding DNA: TGTGCCAGCAGCTCGGGACTAGCGGGGGTAGATACGCAGTATTTT.

The J gene is TRBJ2-1, the V gene TRBV28; 8 bases map to TRBD1. This CDR3 is built from 15 residues. V lost 3 bases, J lost 2 bases, and 3 bases stayed unmatched. In germline, CDR1 is MDHEN, CDR2 SYDVKM. As DNA, the CDR3 is TGTGCCAGCAGTTTTTTGGACAGGGCCTACAATGAGCAGTTCTTC. It translates to CASSFLDRAYNEQFF.

The CDR3 reads CASRTGTGNEKLFF. DNA for the CDR3: TGTGCCAGCAGGACAGGGACGGGTAATGAAAAACTGTTTTTT. V usage is TRBV16 and J usage is TRBJ1-4; 7 bases agree with TRBD1. Per germline, CDR1 KGHSY and CDR2 FQNENV. CDR3 length equals 14 residues. The V and J ends lost 6 bases and 4 bases, in that order; junction bases with no gene match: 5. Combining the CDR3 with reference TRBV16 and TRBJ1-4 gives the whole variable domain GEEVAQTPKHLVRGEGQKAKLYCAPIKGHSYVFWYQQVLKNEFKFLISFQNENVFDETGMPKERFSAKCLPNSPCSLEIQATKLEDSAVYFCASRTGTGNEKLFFGSGTQLSVL.

The chain recombines TRBV27 with TRBJ1-5; no clear D gene. The germline V and J ends were trimmed by 2 bases and 3 bases, with 8 bases remaining between them. This CDR3 is built from 14 residues. Germline CDR1 reads MNHEY; CDR2 reads SMNVEV (reference sequence). The CDR3 nucleotides are TGTGCCAGCAGTTTAACTGTGGACAATCAGCCCCAGCATTTT. It encodes CASSLTVDNQPQHF.

The CDR3 here is CASSNGQGAFLRDGYTF. CDR3 coding DNA: TGTGCCAGTAGCAACGGACAGGGGGCTTTTTTGCGTGATGGCTACACCTTC. The rearrangement joins TRBV19 to TRBJ1-2, with TRBD1 identical over 11 bases. This CDR3 has 17 residues. Trimming cost V 6 bases and J 6 bases; bases outside gene matches: 15. Germline V gene sequence: CDR1 LNHDA, CDR2 SQIVND (reference sequence).

This chain joins TRBV10-3 and TRBJ1-2, with 7 positions matching TRBD1. The CDR3 covers 15 residues. J lost 4 bases, V lost 3 bases, and 8 bases had no gene match. Germline V gene sequence: CDR1 ENHRY, CDR2 SYGVKD. CDR3 amino acids: CAISEPGTAPYGYTF. CDR3 coding DNA: TGTGCCATCAGTGAACCGGGGACAGCTCCCTATGGCTACACCTTC.

V gene TRBV7-7 combines with J gene TRBJ2-1; possible D gene TRBD2, 6 bases. The CDR3 sequence is 15 residues long. The V gene's germline CDR1 is SSHAT and CDR2 FNYEAQ (reference sequence). Trimming removed 6 bases at V and 3 bases at J, with 15 bases between. The CDR3 DNA reads TGTGCCAGCAGTGGGGGTCCCGGGGGCTACAATGAGCAGTTCTTC. Encoded protein: CASSGGPGGYNEQFF.

CDR3 sequence: CASSLARTGGVNEKLFF. As DNA, the CDR3 is TGTGCCAGCAGCTTAGCCCGAACAGGGGGGGTTAATGAAAAACTGTTTTTT. V and J are TRBV7-8 and TRBJ1-4; 8 bases are a match to TRBD1. V dropped 0 bases and J dropped 4; count of bases not matched to a gene: 7. Germline CDR1 is SGHVS and CDR2 is FQNEAQ. The CDR3 extends over 17 amino acids.

The rearrangement links TRBV29-1 to TRBJ2-5; D may be TRBD2 (6 bases). The CDR3 runs to 12 residues. Germline CDR1 and CDR2: SQVTM and ANQGSEA. Trimming left V 2 bases short and J 5 bases short, with 9 bases between. In nucleotides, the CDR3 is TGCAGCGTTGAATCGGGGGACGAGACCCAGTACTTC. Translating gives CSVESGDETQYF.